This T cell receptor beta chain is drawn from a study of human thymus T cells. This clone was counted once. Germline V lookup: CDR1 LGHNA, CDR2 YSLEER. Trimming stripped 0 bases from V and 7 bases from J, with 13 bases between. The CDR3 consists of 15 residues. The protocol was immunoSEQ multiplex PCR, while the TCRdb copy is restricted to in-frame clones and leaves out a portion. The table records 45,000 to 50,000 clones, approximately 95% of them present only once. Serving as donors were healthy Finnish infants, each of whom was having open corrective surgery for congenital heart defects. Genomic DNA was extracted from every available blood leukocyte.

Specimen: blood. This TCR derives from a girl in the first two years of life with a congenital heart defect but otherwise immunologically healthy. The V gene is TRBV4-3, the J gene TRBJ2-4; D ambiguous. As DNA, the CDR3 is TGCGCCAGCAGCCAAGATTTTCGGTTGGGGAACATTCAGTACTTC. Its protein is CASSQDFRLGNIQYF.